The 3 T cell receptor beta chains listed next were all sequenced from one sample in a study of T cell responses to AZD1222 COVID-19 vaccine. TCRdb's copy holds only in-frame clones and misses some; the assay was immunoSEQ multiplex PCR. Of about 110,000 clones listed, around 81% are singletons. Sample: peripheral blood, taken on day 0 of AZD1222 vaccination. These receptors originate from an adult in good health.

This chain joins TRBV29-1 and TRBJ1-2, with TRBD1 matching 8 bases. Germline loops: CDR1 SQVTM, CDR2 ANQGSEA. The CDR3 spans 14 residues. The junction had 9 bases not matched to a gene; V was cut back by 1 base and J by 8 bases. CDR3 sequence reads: CSVEAPQGAWGYTF. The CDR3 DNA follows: TGCAGCGTTGAAGCCCCTCAGGGGGCGTGGGGCTACACCTTC.

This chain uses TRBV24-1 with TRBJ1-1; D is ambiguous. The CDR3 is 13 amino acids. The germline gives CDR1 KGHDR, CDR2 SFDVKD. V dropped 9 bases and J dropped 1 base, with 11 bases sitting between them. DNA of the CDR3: TGTGCCACCCTCCGTTTTAAGAACACTGAAGCTTTCTTT. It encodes CATLRFKNTEAFF.

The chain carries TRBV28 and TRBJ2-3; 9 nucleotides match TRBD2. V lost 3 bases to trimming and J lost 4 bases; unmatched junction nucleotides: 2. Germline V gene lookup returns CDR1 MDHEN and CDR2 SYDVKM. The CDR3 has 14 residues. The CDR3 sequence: CASSLRGGPDTQYF. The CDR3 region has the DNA TGTGCCAGCAGTTTGCGGGGGGGCCCAGATACGCAGTATTTT.